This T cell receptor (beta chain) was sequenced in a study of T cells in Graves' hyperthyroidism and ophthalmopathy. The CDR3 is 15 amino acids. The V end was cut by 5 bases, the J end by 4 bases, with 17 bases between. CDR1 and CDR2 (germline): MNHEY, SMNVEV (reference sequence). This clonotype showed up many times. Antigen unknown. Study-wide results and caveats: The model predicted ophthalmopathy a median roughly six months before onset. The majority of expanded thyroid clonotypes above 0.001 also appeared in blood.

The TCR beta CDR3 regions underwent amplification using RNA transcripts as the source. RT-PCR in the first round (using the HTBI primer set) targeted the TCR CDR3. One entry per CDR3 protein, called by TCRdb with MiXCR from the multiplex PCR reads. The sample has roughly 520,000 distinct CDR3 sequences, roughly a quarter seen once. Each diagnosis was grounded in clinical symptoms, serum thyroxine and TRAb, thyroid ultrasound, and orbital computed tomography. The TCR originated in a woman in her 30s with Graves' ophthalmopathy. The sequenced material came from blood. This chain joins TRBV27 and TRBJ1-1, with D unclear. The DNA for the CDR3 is TGTGCCAGCAGTACCAGCCCGCTAGGCCTCACTGAAGCTTTCTTT. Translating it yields CASSTSPLGLTEAFF.